The 11 T cell receptor beta chains in this list originate from one sample, sequenced in a study of low-dose radiotherapy and immunotherapy resistance in tumors. The PCR that amplified TCRs ran for roughly 20 cycles, relying on a constant-region primer and a V-primer adapter. TCRdb fed the reads into MiXCR, producing one record per CDR3 protein. The sample lists approximately 47,000 distinct CDR3 sequences; 12% were seen once. Time point specified: before trial treatment. The sample in question was PBMCs, obtained before treatment. All receptors come from a female donor with ovarian cancer.

In its sample, this clonotype was seen many times. The CDR3, as DNA: TGTGCCAGCTCACCTCAGGGGAACACAGATACGCAGTATTTT. Amino acids: CASSPQGNTDTQYF. The chain carries TRBV18 and TRBJ2-3; D possibly corresponds to TRBD1 (6 bases). CDR3 length equals 14 residues. Germline V gene data show CDR1 as KGHSH and CDR2 as LQKENI. V lost 3 bases and J 2 bases, leaving 9 bases between the germline ends.

This clonotype was counted a few times. The V gene is TRBV2, the J gene TRBJ1-4, with D hard to call. Germline V gene lookup returns CDR1 SNHLY and CDR2 FYNNEI. This CDR3 is built from 13 residues. V gave up 5 bases and J gave up 6 bases, with 10 bases separating them. CDR3 amino acids: CASSFDHYEKLFF. The CDR3 nucleotides read TGTGCCAGCAGTTTTGACCATTATGAAAAACTGTTTTTT.

This clonotype was recorded at least ten times. The genes are TRBV27 and TRBJ2-7, with 11 bases fitting TRBD2. This CDR3 contains 15 residues. V was pared by 2 bases and J by 4 bases, with 4 bases of the junction left unmatched. Germline CDR1 MNHEY, CDR2 SMNVEV (reference sequence). CDR3 region: CASSLMPSGGYEQYF. The CDR3 DNA follows: TGTGCCAGCAGTTTAATGCCTAGCGGGGGGTACGAGCAGTACTTC.

This clonotype was recorded many times. The rearrangement joins TRBV6-2 or TRBV6-3 to TRBJ1-5; D is unresolved. From germline, CDR1 is MNHEY and CDR2 SVGEGT. This CDR3 is 13 amino acids long. Deletions cut 5 bases from V and 5 bases from J, with 10 bases between. The chain's CDR3 is CASSERFHQPQHF. The DNA for the CDR3 is TGTGCCAGCAGTGAAAGGTTCCATCAGCCCCAGCATTTT.

This clonotype has more than one count but fewer than ten. The genes are TRBV18 and TRBJ2-3; D gene uncertain. The germline V gene has CDR1 KGHSH and CDR2 LQKENI. CDR3 length: 12 amino acids. V was trimmed by 2 bases and J by 2 bases, leaving 2 bases between them. The CDR3, as DNA: TGTGCCAGCTCACCAGTCACAGATACGCAGTATTTT. It encodes CASSPVTDTQYF.

In the case of this clonotype: It differs at one base from a far larger clone, so likely a read error. This sequence joins TRBV9 and TRBJ2-4; 9 bases are shared with TRBD1. The J call may be wrong; the DNA end is better matched by TRBJ2-1. The germline CDR1 and CDR2 sequences are SGDLS and YYNGEE. The CDR3 has 14 amino acids. The DNA for the CDR3 is TGTGCCAGCAGCGTCGGGACAGGGTTTGGCGAGCAGTTCTTC. Protein product: CASSVGTGFGEQFF.

This clonotype was found many times. The rearrangement joins TRBV10-3 to TRBJ2-7; 9 bases are shared with TRBD1. V was pared by 4 bases and J by 5 bases, with 9 bases of the junction left unmatched. This CDR3 contains 15 residues. Germline loops: CDR1 ENHRY, CDR2 SYGVKD. The CDR3: CAISAGTGRGNEQYF. CDR3 sequence (DNA): TGTGCCATCAGTGCCGGGACAGGGAGAGGTAACGAGCAGTACTTC.

At least ten counts were recorded for this clonotype. The chain recombines TRBV14 with TRBJ2-1, with a weak D call TRBD1 (6 bases). V lost 7 bases and J 10 bases, leaving 17 bases between the germline ends. Germline CDR1 and CDR2: SGHDN and FVKESK. The CDR3 is 13 amino acids. Written as DNA, the CDR3 is TGTGCCAGCACTCTCGGACAGATAGGGGAGCAGTTCTTC. Its translation is CASTLGQIGEQFF.

This clonotype was observed many times. At one boundary the junction diverges from the germline segment, which might be a read error. The V gene is TRBV7-7, the J gene TRBJ1-1; TRBD1 might be the D (5 bases). There are 17 residues in the CDR3. CDR1 is SSHAT, CDR2 FNYEAQ, per germline (reference sequence). The CDR3 region has the DNA TGTGCTAGCAGCTTACCCGGGCCAGAGGGGATGAACACTGAAGCTTTCTTT. Protein product: CASSLPGPEGMNTEAFF.

This clonotype has at least ten counts. This chain links TRBV5-5 with TRBJ1-4, with D possibly being TRBD1 (6 bases). Germline values: CDR1 SGHKS, CDR2 YYEKEE (reference sequence). This CDR3 is built from 15 residues. Trimming cost V 4 bases and J 5 bases, with 15 bases left between them. The CDR3 sequence is CASSRQDNFNEKLFF. In nucleotides, the CDR3 is TGTGCCAGCAGCCGACAGGATAATTTCAATGAAAAACTGTTTTTT.

CDR3 sequence (DNA): TGTGCCACCAGTGACCCAAGGGCGGGGGTTCAAGAGACCCAGTACTTC. Translating it yields CATSDPRAGVQETQYF. This rearrangement joins TRBV24-1 to TRBJ2-5, with 7 bases fitting TRBD2. Germline values: CDR1 KGHDR, CDR2 SFDVKD. The V segment lost 4 bases and the J segment 2 bases; nucleotides outside the gene matches: 9. CDR3 size: 16 residues.